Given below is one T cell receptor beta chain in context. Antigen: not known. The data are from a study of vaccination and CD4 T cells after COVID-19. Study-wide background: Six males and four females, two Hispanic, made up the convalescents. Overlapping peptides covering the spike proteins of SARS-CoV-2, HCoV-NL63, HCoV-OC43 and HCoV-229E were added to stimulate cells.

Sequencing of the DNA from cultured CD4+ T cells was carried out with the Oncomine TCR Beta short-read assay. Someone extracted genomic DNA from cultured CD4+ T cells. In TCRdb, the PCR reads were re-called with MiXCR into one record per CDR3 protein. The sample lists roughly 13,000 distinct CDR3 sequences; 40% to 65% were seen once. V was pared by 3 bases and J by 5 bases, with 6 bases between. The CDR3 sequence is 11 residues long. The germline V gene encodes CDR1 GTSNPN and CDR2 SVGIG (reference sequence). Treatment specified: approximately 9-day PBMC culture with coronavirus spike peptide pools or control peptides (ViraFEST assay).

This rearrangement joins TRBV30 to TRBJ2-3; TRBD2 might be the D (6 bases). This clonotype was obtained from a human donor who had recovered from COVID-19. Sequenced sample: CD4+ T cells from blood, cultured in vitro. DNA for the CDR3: TGTGCCTGGAGCGGGAGAGATACGCAGTATTTT. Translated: CAWSGRDTQYF.